This T cell receptor (beta chain) was identified during a study of OX40 agonist ivuxolimab in advanced cancers. For the study at large: Prior therapy, whether anti-PD-1, anti-PD-L1 or anti-CTLA-4, was allowed, and less than 45% had some.

With regard to this clone: Antigen unknown.

Produced via immunoSEQ multiplex PCR; TCRdb's table is partial and in-frame only. The sample has 20,000 to 25,000 clones, approximately 70% seen once; the top ten hold roughly 22%. Whole-study findings and limits: Antigens targeted by the expanded peripheral T cells were not determined.

With 6 bases clipped from V and 4 bases from J, the junction kept 5 bases outside the gene matches. Per the germline V gene, CDR1 is LNHDA and CDR2 is SQIVND (reference sequence). This CDR3 contains 14 residues. The gene calls are TRBV19 and TRBJ2-5; 10 nucleotides agree with TRBD2. The sequence derives from an adult with an advanced solid tumor such as melanoma, head and neck, liver or kidney cancer. The sample in question was CD4+ or CD8+ T cells sorted from blood, obtained in a trial of the OX40 agonist ivuxolimab. Here the CDR3 DNA reads TGTGCCAGTAGCGGTAGCGGGGGGTCAGAGACCCAGTACTTC. This codes for CASSGSGGSETQYF.